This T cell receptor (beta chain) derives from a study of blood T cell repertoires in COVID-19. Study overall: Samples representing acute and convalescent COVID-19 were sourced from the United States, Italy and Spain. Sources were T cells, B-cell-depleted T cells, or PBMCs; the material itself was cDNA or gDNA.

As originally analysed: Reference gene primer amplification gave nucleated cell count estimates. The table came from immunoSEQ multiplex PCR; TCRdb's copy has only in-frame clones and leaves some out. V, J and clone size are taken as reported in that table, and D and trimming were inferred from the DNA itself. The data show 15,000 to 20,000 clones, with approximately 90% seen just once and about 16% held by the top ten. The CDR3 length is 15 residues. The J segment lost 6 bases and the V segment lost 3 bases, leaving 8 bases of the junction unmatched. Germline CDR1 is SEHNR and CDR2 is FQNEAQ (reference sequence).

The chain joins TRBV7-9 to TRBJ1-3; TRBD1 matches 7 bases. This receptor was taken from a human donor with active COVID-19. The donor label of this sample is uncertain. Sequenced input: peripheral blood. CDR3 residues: CASSFRQGNSNTIYF. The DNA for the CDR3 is TGTGCCAGCAGCTTCCGACAGGGCAATTCAAACACCATATATTTT.